This is a list of T cell receptor beta chains from one sample in a study of T cells after yellow fever vaccination. Each CDR3 protein gets one entry after TCRdb re-called the 5' RACE reads with MiXCR. The sample lists about 300,000 distinct CDR3 sequences, around 8.6% occurring once. The source was CD4+ T cells sorted from PBMCs, collected 5 days after the yellow fever booster vaccination. These TCRs come from a man aged 18 to 29 who received the YFV17D yellow fever vaccine. Each CDR3 is given without its conserved first and last residue. Fields, in order: CDR3 length, V gene, J gene, CDR3 protein.

13	TRBV28	TRBJ2-2	ASSSPGQGLMELF
12	TRBV28	TRBJ2-5	ASSLSQAQETQY
14	TRBV27	TRBJ2-7	ASSPGGRGSTYEQY
12	TRBV7-9	TRBJ1-1	ASSLGQGLLAAF
11	TRBV7-3	TRBJ2-5	ASSPGTGGTQY
12	TRBV19	TRBJ1-5	ASRRGMDNQPQH
15	TRBV18	TRBJ2-7	ASSPPPGTSGAYEQY
11	TRBV10-3	TRBJ1-1	AISARGPTEAF
11	TRBV10-3	TRBJ1-1	ASRLGMNTEAF
13	TRBV11-2	TRBJ2-3	ASSLGTSRADTQY
12	TRBV20-1	TRBJ1-3	SAQRRSSGNTIY
15	TRBV4-1	TRBJ2-4	ASSQPPAGKARNIQY
12	TRBV27	TRBJ1-2	ASSLLTGGSGYT
13	TRBV27	TRBJ2-7	ASSRPGTGAYEQY
12	TRBV11-2	TRBJ2-1	ASSFGRQYNEQF
14	TRBV20-1	TRBJ2-3	SASRSASGGGDTQY
13	TRBV4-3	TRBJ1-4	ASSQDGFGSRKLF
14	TRBV7-2	TRBJ2-2	ASSLVRAANTGELF
11	TRBV5-1	TRBJ1-1	ASALAENTEAF
12	TRBV5-1	TRBJ1-6	ASSLSLYNSPLH
12	TRBV29-1	TRBJ1-2	SVEDSEANYGYT
11	TRBV4-3	TRBJ2-5	ASSLREQETQY
11	TRBV19	TRBJ1-1	ASSIVGYTEAF
13	TRBV6-6	TRBJ1-2	ASSKPGLGHSGYT
12	TRBV6-2/TRBV6-3	TRBJ1-2	ASSLNRVDYGYT
13	TRBV4-2	TRBJ2-5	ASSVRGGPQETQY
10	TRBV29-1	TRBJ1-2	SVGDSDYGYT
12	TRBV4-2	TRBJ1-5	ASSHRDRDQPQH
13	TRBV6-2/TRBV6-3	TRBJ1-5	ASSYRQGSNQPQH
13	TRBV18	TRBJ1-1	ASSPIETGSTEAF
11	TRBV5-1	TRBJ2-3	ASSIASGDTQY
9	TRBV25-1	TRBJ1-1	ASTSPSGAF
13	TRBV6-5	TRBJ1-1	ASSYGPMGNTEAF
13	TRBV5-1	TRBJ2-5	ASSSGVAEQETQY
14	TRBV24-1	TRBJ2-3	ATSDPQTPGTDTQY
13	TRBV7-9	TRBJ1-6	AIPWGAGGNSPLH
13	TRBV6-5	TRBJ2-1	ASSYSAGVYNEQF
12	TRBV7-9	TRBJ2-1	ASSLAASGAEQF
14	TRBV4-1	TRBJ2-3	ASSQASTGVPDTQY
13	TRBV20-1	TRBJ1-1	SARKPTGRVTEAF
13	TRBV18	TRBJ2-3	ASSDGTFHTDTQY
12	TRBV10-3	TRBJ2-5	AISDRSRGETQY
14	TRBV6-5	TRBJ2-5	ASTAGTGGKGETQY
14	TRBV21-1	TRBJ2-1	ASSNHGTGGLGEQF
13	TRBV10-3	TRBJ2-1	AISAGTEAYNEQF
13	TRBV7-2	TRBJ1-2	ASSLGATGNHGYT
9	TRBV14	TRBJ1-1	ASSAGILAF
14	TRBV28	TRBJ2-2	ASSSPAKGRGGELF
11	TRBV28	TRBJ2-2	ASMSRITGELF
12	TRBV5-4	TRBJ2-6	ASSAGPGANVLT
13	TRBV5-1	TRBJ2-2	ASSLDSPNTGELF
13	TRBV9	TRBJ2-3	ASSVEPRGTDTQY
13	TRBV5-1	TRBJ2-5	ASSSSGTAQETQY
14	TRBV20-1	TRBJ2-3	SARAKAGARTDTQY